This TCR beta chain is from a study of shared clonotypes between healthy human individuals (dated by TCRdb to 2018 to 2021). Some background on the complete study: A few men and two women, aged 18 to 49 years, made up the cohort. The study deeply sequenced blood TCR repertoires of several healthy adults to estimate repertoire size and the extent of clonotype sharing between individuals. For each donor, CD4 naive and CD4 memory were each run on three plates, CD8 naive on two plates, and CD8 memory on one plate. Different laboratories and diverse techniques were used to prepare libraries and sequence TCR repertoires, to increase sequencing depth and limit assay-specific biases. Each donor's leukapheresis produced roughly between roughly 0.85 and 9.5 billion PBMCs. Beyond this particular receptor, the publication reports: Compared with non-shared clonotypes, clonotypes shared by all four sorted-subset donors had higher generation probabilities. Only blood was sampled, and tissue TCR repertoires likely differ from those in blood. Estimated clonotype richness was generally larger for naive than for memory subsets. Because the study included only a small number of donors, the genetic and exposure-history diversity represented was limited. Pairwise subsampling led to the expectation that sequencing depth would affect the degree of clonotype sharing among donors. Incomplete sequencing was indicated by rarefaction of sorted-subset datasets, despite the large sequencing depth. About 4.5% of naive CD4, around 3.6% of naive CD8, roughly 2.4% of memory CD4, and over 0.35% of memory CD8 clonotypes were shared across several donors.

Based on the germline V gene, the CDR1 and CDR2 sequences are KGHSH and LQKENI. Unmatched junction bases come to 2, with V trimmed by 1 base and J by 2 bases. From the cysteine through the phenylalanine, the CDR3 covers 15 amino acids. CDR3 DNA only is kept here, 45 bases in frame from base 1. Using the deep immunoSEQ assay, multiplex PCR amplified TCR CDR3 regions from genomic DNA. Extracted genomic DNA from each cell subset was spread evenly across all wells of several immunoSEQ 96-well plates, with each plate serving as a replicate. Each replicate PCR for sorted subsets received about 0.2 ug genomic DNA, equal to roughly 30,000 T cell genomes. Purified libraries were quantified with a Qubit 3.0 fluorometer, sized on a Bioanalyzer 2100, and re-quantified with the KAPA Library Quantification kit. Every immunoSEQ 96-well plate was sequenced on a separate single-read 150-cycle Illumina NextSeq 550 flow cell. As for how the authors treated the data: Because the immunoSEQ output held only junctional sequences and lacked quality scores, the filtering could not match the filtering applied to full-length reads. Sequences were annotated with PyIR, a Python wrapper for IgBLAST v1.9, and V/J genes and CDR3 were assigned using IMGT germline references. Reads were filtered out if the reads had weak V/J assignments (E-value above 1e-6), no CDR3, stop codons, out-of-frame junctions, or ambiguous translated residues. V3J clonotypes were defined by identical inferred V gene, J gene, and CDR3 amino acid sequence. To compute the percentage overlap between repertoires, the number of shared unique clonotypes was divided by the size of the smaller repertoire. Richness of each repertoire was evaluated using RTK rarefaction, the Chao1 estimator, and Recon v2.1 estimates of unobserved clonotypes. For all TCRbeta clonotypes obtained by the gDNA method from four donors, generation probabilities were computed with OLGA. TCRdb re-hosts the immuneACCESS table, in-frame sequences only. Its copies lack some clones; in the studies checked, an unresolved V gene accounts for under half of them, and the cause for the rest is not known. V and J calls and clone size follow that table, whereas D and trimming were derived from the DNA. Across this sample there are 600,000 to 800,000 clones, with around 77% seen only once. More than 1.5% of the sample rests with the top ten.

As to this clone: No cognate antigen has been identified for it. The input lacks base qualities; no much larger clone sits a single base away. The sample carries other DNA sequences with the same CDR3.

Healthy HIV-negative adults with no recently reported acute infections or vaccinations were included as donors. Only Caucasian adults living in Nashville, Tennessee, USA were represented among the donors. Magnetic negative selection was used to enrich CD4+ T cells, after which naive cells were positively selected on CD45RA and the negative fraction became the memory subset. After blood collection by leukapheresis, PBMCs were isolated using Ficoll-Histopaque density gradient centrifugation and then cryopreserved in the vapor phase of liquid nitrogen. Analytical flow cytometry was used to check the purity and quantity of every magnetically sorted T cell population. Each sorted fraction had its genomic DNA isolated and then quantified by UV absorbance on a Nanodrop 2000c.

The clonotype comes from a woman aged 30 to 39 in good health. Specimen: memory CD4+ T cells sorted from blood. The cell subset or site tag for this specimen amounts to: CD45RA-negative fraction. The rearrangement combines TRBV18 with TRBJ2-7; 10 of the junction bases match TRBD1. This receptor carries the CDR3 CASSPLGTGAYEQYF. Here is the DNA: TGTGCCAGCTCACCACTCGGGACAGGGGCCTACGAGCAGTACTTC. The CDR3, completed at both ends by the reference TRBV18 and TRBJ2-7 genes, gives the full variable domain NAGVMQNPRHLVRRRGQEARLRCSPMKGHSHVYWYRQLPEEGLKFMVYLQKENIIDESGMPKERFSAEFPKEGPSILRIQQVVRGDSAAYFCASSPLGTGAYEQYFGPGTRLTVT.